The T cell receptor (beta chain) described here comes from a study of graft-versus-host responses after intestinal transplantation. Across the study: In this cohort, recipients had multivisceral, liver-intestinal, or isolated intestinal transplants.

Points on this clone: Antigen: not known.

Generated by immunoSEQ multiplex PCR, the TCRdb table keeps only in-frame clones and is missing some. This table holds about 90,000 clones, about nine tenths found once. The CDR3 is made up of 15 amino acids. CDR1 is SEHNR and CDR2 is FQNEAQ in the germline V gene (reference sequence). The J segment lost 5 bases and the V segment lost 5 bases, leaving 6 bases of the junction unmatched. The chain carries TRBV7-9 and TRBJ1-6; 7 bases fit TRBD1. The TCR was taken from a human donor who received an intestinal transplant. The sample in question was unstimulated CD4+ T cells sorted from spleen or lymph node cells, obtained before intestinal transplant. DNA for the CDR3: TGTGCCAGCAGCGACAAGGGGACAGATAATTCACCCCTCCACTTT. Its protein product is CASSDKGTDNSPLHF.